A selection of T cell receptor beta chains follows, all from one sample in a study of preoperative IRX-2 immunotherapy in early breast cancer. Only in-frame clones appear in the TCRdb table, and some are missing; sequencing was by immunoSEQ multiplex PCR. The sample lists around 57,000 clones, less than 95% occurring once. This specimen was acquired from a patient treated with IRX-2 immunotherapy. These receptors originate from a human donor with breast cancer. The CDR3 runs from the conserved cysteine through the conserved F or W. Fields, in order: CDR3 protein, J gene, CDR3 length, V gene, clone size. Clone size appears in some rows only: once, few, many, or a class for an expanded clone.

cdr3_aa: CASSRVVGGQETQYF
j_call: TRBJ2-5
cdr3_length: 15
v_call: TRBV7-9
clone_size: NA

cdr3_aa: CATSGNRGPGNTIYF
j_call: TRBJ1-3
cdr3_length: 15
v_call: TRBV15
clone_size: NA

cdr3_aa: CASSRLLGTGHNEQFF
j_call: TRBJ2-1
cdr3_length: 16
v_call: TRBV19
clone_size: NA

cdr3_aa: CASSLSGALSGANVLTF
j_call: TRBJ2-6
cdr3_length: 17
v_call: TRBV7-3
clone_size: NA

cdr3_aa: CASSKTGGALHF
j_call: TRBJ1-6
cdr3_length: 12
v_call: TRBV19
clone_size: NA

cdr3_aa: CASSVQQGYEQYF
j_call: TRBJ2-7
cdr3_length: 13
v_call: TRBV27
clone_size: NA

cdr3_aa: CASSLAVGYGYTF
j_call: TRBJ1-2
cdr3_length: 13
v_call: TRBV28
clone_size: once

cdr3_aa: CASRDLVRSSTDTQYF
j_call: TRBJ2-3
cdr3_length: 16
v_call: TRBV19
clone_size: NA

cdr3_aa: CASSGGRGTSYNEQFF
j_call: TRBJ2-1
cdr3_length: 16
v_call: TRBV2
clone_size: NA

cdr3_aa: CASSPTGTPGGLNIQYF
j_call: TRBJ2-4
cdr3_length: 17
v_call: TRBV5-1
clone_size: NA

cdr3_aa: CASSLGTYEQYF
j_call: TRBJ2-7
cdr3_length: 12
v_call: TRBV7-2
clone_size: NA

cdr3_aa: CASSPILGLAGLETQYF
j_call: TRBJ2-5
cdr3_length: 17
v_call: TRBV18
clone_size: NA

cdr3_aa: CSVARSPNEQFF
j_call: TRBJ2-1
cdr3_length: 12
v_call: TRBV29-1
clone_size: NA

cdr3_aa: CASSFRKGGNQPQHF
j_call: TRBJ1-5
cdr3_length: 15
v_call: TRBV7-2
clone_size: NA